The 32 T cell receptor beta chains reported below all come from one sample, sequenced in a study of blood T cell repertoires in COVID-19. Assay used: immunoSEQ multiplex PCR; TCRdb lists only in-frame clones, some missing. The data show 88,000 or so clones, about 80% seen once. The sequencing input was peripheral blood. The receptors originated from a man older than 75 with acute or convalescent COVID-19.

The V gene is TRBV7-2, the J gene TRBJ2-7, with D perhaps matching TRBD1 (5 bases). The length of the CDR3 is 15 residues. V was cut by 2 bases and J by 2 bases, with 13 bases left in between. Germline V gene sequence: CDR1 SGHTA, CDR2 FQGNSA. The CDR3 here is CASSLQGGRAYEQYF. The DNA for the CDR3 is TGTGCCAGCAGCTTACAGGGCGGCAGGGCCTACGAGCAGTACTTC.

The chain carries TRBV2 and TRBJ2-7; perhaps TRBD1 as D (5 bases). Germline lookup yields CDR1 SNHLY and CDR2 FYNNEI. This CDR3 contains 14 residues. The V end lost 6 bases, the J end lost 3 bases, and 15 bases lay between the germline ends. CDR3 nucleotides: TGTGCCAGCAGGACTCCCACAGGCGACTACGAGCAGTACTTC. It specifies CASRTPTGDYEQYF.

This chain links TRBV5-4 with TRBJ2-7; 10 nucleotides align to TRBD1. Looked up from germline, CDR1 is SGHNT and CDR2 is YYREEE (reference sequence). This CDR3 region has 13 residues. J was trimmed by 6 bases and V by 9 bases; bases with no gene match: 9. The chain's CDR3 is CATSRGQGPEQYF. CDR3 DNA sequence: TGTGCCACCTCACGGGGACAGGGGCCCGAGCAGTACTTC.

Only a few counts were recorded for this clone. The rearrangement joins TRBV5-1 to TRBJ1-1; D is uncertain. V lost 1 base to trimming and J lost 1 base, with 14 bases between them. CDR1 is SGHRS, CDR2 YFSETQ, per germline. The CDR3 extends over 16 amino acids. The CDR3, as DNA: TGCGCCAGCAGCTTGAGATCACGTGGCGGGAACACTGAAGCTTTCTTT. Its protein is CASSLRSRGGNTEAFF.

V and J are TRBV27 and TRBJ2-7; D is perhaps TRBD1 (6 bases). The CDR3 is made up of 13 amino acids. Trimming removed 6 bases from V and 3 bases from J, with 12 bases in between. Germline V gene sequence: CDR1 MNHEY, CDR2 SMNVEV (reference sequence). For the CDR3, the DNA is TGTGCCAGCAGCCGTCAACAGGGCTACGAGCAGTACTTC. Its translation: CASSRQQGYEQYF.

The V call is TRBV4-1, the J call TRBJ1-2; perhaps TRBD1 as D (5 bases). Germline V CDR1 and CDR2: MGHRA, YSYEKL. V was shortened by 4 bases and J by 0 bases, with 12 bases between the two germline ends. The CDR3 contains 15 residues. CDR3 DNA: TGCGCCAGCAGCCGAACTCAGGGATCTAACTATGGCTACACCTTC. Translation: CASSRTQGSNYGYTF.

The chain employs TRBV12-5 and TRBJ1-1; the D is unclear. Germline values: CDR1 LGHNT, CDR2 FRNRAP. V gave up 2 bases and J gave up 1 base, with 5 bases separating them. The CDR3 sequence is 13 residues long. This chain's CDR3 is CASGLTANTEAFF. The CDR3 nucleotides read TGTGCTAGTGGTTTGACAGCGAACACTGAAGCTTTCTTT. The whole variable domain, filled in from reference TRBV12-5 and TRBJ1-1, reads DARVTQTPRHKVTEMGQEVTMRCQPILGHNTVFWYRQTMMQGLELLAYFRNRAPLDDSGMPKDRFSAEMPDATLATLKIQPSEPRDSAVYFCASGLTANTEAFFGQGTRLTVV.

The chain carries TRBV10-3 and TRBJ1-5; 9 bases fit TRBD1. This CDR3 has 16 amino acids. V lost 10 bases to trimming and J lost 0 bases; unmatched junction nucleotides: 10. Germline CDR1 and CDR2: ENHRY and SYGVKD. This chain's CDR3 is CATSDRGGDSNQPQHF. DNA of the CDR3: TGTGCCACATCGGACAGGGGAGGAGATAGCAATCAGCCCCAGCATTTT.

The V and J genes are TRBV11-1 and TRBJ1-1, with D possibly being TRBD1 (6 bases). Trimming cost V 6 bases and J 1 base, with 9 bases left between them. Germline CDR1 SGHAT, CDR2 FQDESV (reference sequence). There are 13 residues in the CDR3. Here the CDR3 reads CASRRGSNTEAFF. The CDR3 DNA follows: TGTGCCAGCAGAAGGGGGTCGAACACTGAAGCTTTCTTT.

The gene calls are TRBV6-5 and TRBJ1-4; tentatively, D is TRBD1 (6 bases). Trimming removed 8 bases from V and 4 bases from J, with 11 bases in between. Germline-derived CDR1 and CDR2 are MNHEY and SVGAGI. The length of the CDR3 is 13 residues. The DNA for the CDR3 is TGTGCCAGCTCGGACAGCCTTAATGAAAAACTGTTTTTT. It specifies CASSDSLNEKLFF.

This clone occurred once. The V gene is TRBV5-8, the J gene TRBJ1-1, with TRBD1 as a possible D gene (6 bases). The germline V gene encodes CDR1 SGHTS and CDR2 YDEGEE. Trimming stripped 2 bases from V and 4 bases from J, with 12 bases between. The CDR3 contains 14 residues. The CDR3 sequence: CASSFRGRGTEAFF. The CDR3 DNA sequence: TGTGCCAGCAGCTTCAGGGGACGGGGCACTGAAGCTTTCTTT.

The chain combines TRBV5-1 with TRBJ1-1; perhaps TRBD1 as D (6 bases). Trimming cost V 3 bases and J 0 bases, with 12 bases left between them. The CDR3 contains 15 residues. The germline V gene has CDR1 SGHRS and CDR2 YFSETQ. The CDR3, as DNA: TGCGCCAGCAGCTCTCGGGACATATTGAACACTGAAGCTTTCTTT. Translating gives CASSSRDILNTEAFF. Full variable domain (outside the CDR3, taken from reference TRBV5-1 and TRBJ1-1): KAGVTQTPRYLIKTRGQQVTLSCSPISGHRSVSWYQQTPGQGLQFLFEYFSETQRNKGNFPGRFSGRQFSNSRSEMNVSTLELGDSALYLCASSSRDILNTEAFFGQGTRLTVV.

This clone has just one count. J is TRBJ1-1 and V is TRBV7-3; tentative D call: TRBD1 (6 bases). This CDR3 has 14 residues. CDR1 and CDR2 (germline): SGHTA, FQGTGA. The V end was cut by 5 bases, the J end by 1 base, with 11 bases between. The CDR3 protein is CASSPTDRNTEAFF. Written as DNA, the CDR3 is TGTGCCAGCAGCCCCACGGACAGGAACACTGAAGCTTTCTTT.

The chain has TRBV6-5 and TRBJ1-3; D might be TRBD1 (5 bases). The germline gives CDR1 MNHEY, CDR2 SVGAGI. V was shortened by 5 bases and J by 2 bases, with 10 bases between the two germline ends. This CDR3 region has 14 residues. The CDR3, as DNA: TGTGCCAGCAGTCTGACAGTAACTGGAAACACCATATATTTT. This encodes CASSLTVTGNTIYF.

This chain links TRBV6-5 with TRBJ1-2; 11 bases line up with TRBD1. Trimming took 0 bases from V and 7 from J; bases not matched to a gene: 4. This CDR3 region has 15 residues. Germline V gives CDR1 MNHEY, CDR2 SVGAGI. The CDR3 region is CASSYSGQGVPGYTF. The CDR3 nucleotides are TGTGCCAGCAGTTACTCGGGACAGGGGGTCCCTGGCTACACCTTC.

The rearrangement uses TRBV12-3 or TRBV12-4 and TRBJ2-3; D ambiguous. Trimming took off 6 bases at V and 6 bases at J, with 7 bases between the two ends. This CDR3 has 11 residues. In nucleotides, the CDR3 is TGTGCCAGCAGGGCCGGGGATACGCAGTATTTT. It specifies CASRAGDTQYF.

On this clone itself: The junction differs from germline at one of its ends, possibly a read error. The V gene is TRBV6-1, the J gene TRBJ1-2; D unclear. CDR3 length equals 13 residues. Per the germline V gene, CDR1 is MNHNS and CDR2 is SASEGT. The CDR3 DNA reads as TGTGCCAGCAGCGAAGACACTAACTATGGCTACACCTTC. Protein: CASSEDTNYGYTF.

V and J are TRBV12-3 or TRBV12-4 and TRBJ1-2; 7 bases are shared with TRBD1. V was pared by 7 bases and J by 8 bases, with 10 bases of the junction left unmatched. The CDR3 is 13 amino acids. This CDR3 is CASTLGQAQGYTF. The CDR3 DNA reads TGTGCCAGCACCCTCGGACAGGCTCAGGGCTACACCTTC.

V is TRBV28 and J is TRBJ2-6; no clear D gene. The CDR3 has 14 amino acids. The ends were cut back, 4 bases at V and 3 bases at J, with 7 bases in the middle. Germline CDR1 and CDR2: MDHEN and SYDVKM. CDR3 in amino acids: CASSSFVGANVLTF. For the CDR3, the DNA is TGTGCCAGCAGTTCTTTCGTTGGGGCCAACGTCCTGACTTTC.

This chain connects TRBV2 to TRBJ1-5; TRBD1 matches 11 bases. The V gene end was trimmed by 1 base and the J gene end by 5 bases; junction bases not matched to a gene: 4. The CDR3 extends over 16 amino acids. Per germline, CDR1 SNHLY and CDR2 FYNNEI. In DNA form, the CDR3 reads TGTGCCAGCAGTGAAGGGACAGGGGGCGGGTATCAGCCCCAGCATTTT. Translated, it gives CASSEGTGGGYQPQHF.

The rearrangement links TRBV6-5 to TRBJ2-7; possibly TRBD1 for D (7 bases). This CDR3 spans 15 amino acids. Germline-derived CDR1 and CDR2 are MNHEY and SVGAGI. Trimming shortened V by 8 bases and J by 2 bases, and 19 bases separated the two germline ends. DNA for the CDR3: TGTGCCAGCCAAAGGGCGGAGGGGGCCGCCTACGAGCAGTACTTC. Protein sequence: CASQRAEGAAYEQYF.

The chain joins TRBV3-1 (or the pseudogene TRBV3-2) to TRBJ2-1, with 7 positions matching TRBD1. With V trimmed by 1 base and J by 7 bases, 13 bases remained unmatched. The germline gives CDR1 LGHDT, CDR2 YNNKEL (reference sequence). The CDR3 has 17 amino acids. The CDR3 here is CASSQGFRQGNWNEQFF. The CDR3, as DNA: TGTGCCAGCAGCCAAGGTTTCCGACAGGGTAATTGGAATGAGCAGTTCTTC.

This clone was seen a few times. The V gene is TRBV30, the J gene TRBJ1-1, with TRBD1 matching 9 bases. The CDR3 is made up of 13 amino acids. Germline trimming cut 2 bases from V and 6 bases from J; bases unmatched to any gene: 4. The germline V gene encodes CDR1 GTSNPN and CDR2 SVGIG (reference sequence). The CDR3 protein is CAWSLDRGAEAFF. The DNA of the CDR3 is TGTGCCTGGAGTTTGGACAGGGGCGCTGAAGCTTTCTTT.

This chain links TRBV29-1 with TRBJ2-1; 8 bases align to TRBD1. The ends lost 4 bases at V and 5 bases at J; junction bases unmatched: 4. Looked up from germline, CDR1 is SQVTM and CDR2 is ANQGSEA. CDR3 length: 13 amino acids. CDR3 sequence (DNA): TGCAGCGTTGTCCGGACAGGGAACAATGAGCAGTTCTTC. Protein: CSVVRTGNNEQFF.

V is TRBV14 and J is TRBJ1-1; 8 bases are shared with TRBD1. After removal of 4 bases from V and 7 bases from J, the junction contained 5 bases not matched to a gene. The V gene's germline CDR1 is SGHDN and CDR2 FVKESK. CDR3 size: 13 residues. This CDR3 is CASSLRTGIEAFF. In DNA form, the CDR3 reads TGTGCCAGCAGCCTCCGGACAGGGATTGAAGCTTTCTTT.

The J gene is TRBJ1-1, the V gene TRBV10-3; D gene unclear. The V gene lost 8 bases and the J gene lost 1 base, with 5 bases spanning the gap. Germline CDR1 reads ENHRY; CDR2 reads SYGVKD. The CDR3 runs to 11 residues. The CDR3 reads CAIRENTEAFF. CDR3 in DNA: TGTGCCATCCGGGAGAACACTGAAGCTTTCTTT.

This chain joins TRBV7-8 and TRBJ1-2; 8 nucleotides match TRBD1. Germline V gene lookup returns CDR1 SGHVS and CDR2 FQNEAQ. The CDR3 runs 13 residues. The V segment lost 5 bases and the J segment 10 bases; nucleotides outside the gene matches: 9. The CDR3 DNA follows: TGTGCCAGCAGCCCAAACAGGGGGGAGGCCTACACCTTC. Residues: CASSPNRGEAYTF.

This clone was observed once. The rearrangement joins TRBV30 to TRBJ1-5, with 7 positions matching TRBD1. Germline V CDR1 and CDR2: GTSNPN, SVGIG (reference sequence). CDR3 length: 15 amino acids. After removal of 8 bases from V and 4 bases from J, the junction contained 14 bases not matched to a gene. The CDR3 nucleotides are TGTGCCGGAAGCTACAGGGGTACCCTAAATCAGCCCCAGCATTTT. It yields the protein CAGSYRGTLNQPQHF. Drawing the rest from reference TRBV30 and TRBJ1-5, the complete variable domain is SQTIHQWPATLVQPVGSPLSLECTVEGTSNPNLYWYRQAAGRGLQLLFYSVGIGQISSEVPQNLSASRPQDRQFILSSKKLLLSDSGFYLCAGSYRGTLNQPQHFGDGTRLSIL.

The gene calls are TRBV6-2 or TRBV6-3 and TRBJ2-6; 12 bases line up with TRBD2. The J segment lost 5 bases and the V segment lost 2 bases, leaving 7 bases of the junction unmatched. The CDR3 sequence is 18 residues long. The germline CDR1 and CDR2 sequences are MNHEY and SVGEGT. The CDR3 region has the DNA TGTGCCAGCAGTTACCCCCGACTAGCGGGGGAGCGGGCCAACGTCCTGACTTTC. It encodes CASSYPRLAGERANVLTF.

The V gene is TRBV5-1, the J gene TRBJ2-2, with D possibly being TRBD1 (6 bases). The CDR3 has 14 residues. V was pared by 5 bases and J by 2 bases, with 10 bases between. The germline gives CDR1 SGHRS, CDR2 YFSETQ. This CDR3 reads CASSGGGNTGELFF. As DNA, the CDR3 is TGCGCCAGCAGTGGGGGCGGTAACACCGGGGAGCTGTTTTTT.

The chain joins TRBV6-6 to TRBJ1-5, with 7 bases fitting TRBD1. V lost 7 bases to trimming and J lost 2 bases; unmatched junction nucleotides: 8. This CDR3 is 15 amino acids long. In germline, CDR1 is MNHNY, CDR2 SVGAGI (reference sequence). CDR3 DNA sequence: TGTGCCAGCATCAAAACCGGGACAGGCAATCAGCCCCAGCATTTT. It translates to CASIKTGTGNQPQHF.

The chain recombines TRBV30 with TRBJ1-4; TRBD1 matches at 8 bases. Germline CDR1 reads GTSNPN; CDR2 reads SVGIG (reference sequence). The CDR3 has 14 residues. V dropped 4 bases and J dropped 8; count of bases not matched to a gene: 9. The CDR3 DNA is TGTGCCTGGATCTCCGGGACAGGAGGAGAAAAACTGTTTTTT. It yields the protein CAWISGTGGEKLFF.